This TCR beta chain was obtained from a study of T-cell reconstitution after alpha-beta-depleted transplantation in children. Preparation of the TCRbeta library was carried out with unique molecular identifiers. One entry per CDR3 protein, called by TCRdb with MiXCR from the PCR reads. The sample includes 70,000 or so distinct CDR3 sequences, about a tenth of them seen just once. In germline, CDR1 is MNHEY, CDR2 SVGEGT. Trimming removed 5 bases from V and 6 bases from J, with 12 bases in between. This CDR3 is built from 13 residues. This clonotype has a handful of counts. The clonotype comes from a boy between 10 and 17 years old with acute myeloid leukemia, due to receive a stem cell transplant. V gene TRBV6-2 or TRBV6-3 combines with J gene TRBJ2-3, with D perhaps TRBD2 (5 bases). Specimen: PBMCs, collected before TCRalphabeta/CD19-depleted stem cell transplant. CDR3 sequence (DNA): TGTGCCAGCAGTATCCGGACTTTTGATACGCAGTATTTT. It codes for CASSIRTFDTQYF.